These T cell receptor beta chains were read from a single sample in a study of T cells in Graves' hyperthyroidism and ophthalmopathy. A single record per CDR3 protein comes from TCRdb applying MiXCR to the multiplex PCR reads. Of about 400,000 distinct CDR3 sequences detected, approximately 13% appear once; the ten largest clones hold around a tenth. Sequencing was carried out using blood. These receptor sequences come from a woman aged 18 to 35 with Graves' hyperthyroidism. The CDR3 runs from the conserved cysteine through the conserved F or W. Fields, in order: D gene, V gene, J gene, clone size, CDR3 protein, CDR3 DNA. The D gene is left open where the match is weak. Clone size is not always given. Where it is, it says once, few, many or a class for expanded clones.

TRBD1,TRBV7-2,TRBJ1-2,many,CASSFHRGNYGYTF,TGTGCCAGCAGCTTTCACAGGGGGAACTATGGCTACACCTTC
NA,TRBV7-9,TRBJ2-1,many,CASSTPGENEQFF,TGTGCCAGCAGCACCCCCGGTGAAAATGAGCAGTTCTTC
NA,TRBV11-2,TRBJ2-6,many,CASSPQGSGANVLTF,TGTGCCAGCAGCCCCCAAGGGTCTGGGGCCAACGTCCTGACTTTC
TRBD2,TRBV12-3/TRBV12-4,TRBJ2-5,many,CASSGLAGAQETQYF,TGTGCCAGCAGTGGACTAGCGGGGGCTCAAGAGACCCAGTACTTC
NA,TRBV5-5,TRBJ2-2,NA,CASRRLQINAGELFF,TGTGCCAGCAGGCGTTTACAGATTAACGCCGGGGAGCTGTTTTTT
TRBD2,TRBV3-1,TRBJ2-3,many,CASSQLTGTKGTDTQYF,TGTGCCAGCAGCCAACTAACCGGGACTAAAGGCACAGATACGCAGTATTTT
TRBD1,TRBV5-1,TRBJ1-6,many,CASSLGTGQVNSPLHF,TGCGCCAGCAGCTTGGGCACGGGACAGGTTAATTCACCCCTCCACTTT
NA,TRBV2,TRBJ1-2,many,CASSEVSRLGYTF,TGTGCCAGCAGTGAGGTCAGTCGGTTAGGCTACACCTTC
NA,TRBV5-1,TRBJ2-2,many,CASSSSPIGSGANTGELFF,TGCGCCAGCAGCTCCAGCCCGATTGGGAGCGGAGCGAACACCGGGGAGCTGTTTTTT
NA,TRBV7-8,TRBJ1-4,NA,CASRSRTANEKLFF,TGTGCCAGCAGGTCTCGGACAGCTAATGAAAAACTGTTTTTT
NA,TRBV7-8,TRBJ2-1,many,CASSPSGPIEQFF,TGTGCCAGCAGCCCTTCTGGACCCATCGAGCAGTTCTTC
NA,TRBV5-8,TRBJ1-6,NA,CASSLGVNSPLHF,TGTGCCAGCAGCTTGGGGGTCAATTCACCCCTCCACTTT
NA,TRBV11-2,TRBJ1-1,many,CASTTPGRNTEAFF,TGTGCCAGCACGACCCCGGGGAGGAACACTGAAGCTTTCTTT
NA,TRBV11-2,TRBJ1-4,NA,CASGLEATEYEKLFF,TGTGCCAGCGGCTTAGAAGCCACAGAGTATGAAAAACTGTTTTTT
NA,TRBV20-1,TRBJ1-2,few,CSARDRRTVSGYTF,TGCAGTGCTAGAGATCGGAGAACAGTGAGTGGCTACACCTTC
NA,TRBV28,TRBJ1-1,many,CASSLFRGFSEAFF,TGTGCCAGCAGTTTATTCAGGGGTTTCTCTGAAGCTTTCTTT
NA,TRBV11-2,TRBJ2-3,NA,CASSLGRAGGTDTQYF,TGTGCCAGCAGCTTAGGACGGGCAGGAGGTACAGATACGCAGTATTTT
NA,TRBV7-6,TRBJ2-5,few,CASSLALGSETQYF,TGTGCCAGCAGCTTAGCTCTCGGGTCGGAGACCCAGTACTTC
NA,TRBV6-1,TRBJ1-1,many,CASSEAFF,TGTGCCAGCAGTGAAGCTTTCTTT
NA,TRBV28,TRBJ1-1,many,CASAFRRTAFF,TGTGCCAGCGCATTCAGGAGGACGGCTTTCTTT
NA,TRBV6-1,TRBJ2-7,few,CASRPTPAPAGAYEQYF,TGTGCCAGCAGACCTACCCCCGCACCAGCAGGTGCCTACGAGCAGTACTTC
NA,TRBV3-1,TRBJ2-5,many,CASSQVGDKVTQYF,TGTGCCAGCAGCCAAGTAGGGGATAAGGTGACCCAGTACTTC
TRBD1,TRBV7-9,TRBJ1-2,many,CASSLGQGTYGYTF,TGTGCCAGCAGCTTGGGACAGGGGACCTATGGCTACACCTTC
NA,TRBV28,TRBJ2-1,many,CASSISGNNEQFF,TGTGCCAGCAGCATTAGCGGAAACAATGAGCAGTTCTTC
TRBD1,TRBV3-1,TRBJ1-2,NA,CASSQEAGQGAGGYTF,TGTGCCAGCAGCCAAGAGGCGGGACAGGGGGCGGGTGGCTACACCTTC
NA,TRBV29-1,TRBJ2-3,many,CSVAREAASTDTQYF,TGCAGCGTTGCTCGTGAGGCGGCTAGCACAGATACGCAGTATTTT
TRBD1,TRBV11-1,TRBJ2-2,many,CASSLGRGTGTTGELFF,TGTGCCAGCAGCTTGGGTCGAGGGACAGGAACCACCGGGGAGCTGTTTTTT
TRBD2,TRBV20-1,TRBJ2-7,many,CSARSGVISYEQYF,TGCAGTGCCAGAAGCGGGGTGATAAGCTACGAGCAGTACTTC
TRBD1,TRBV10-3,TRBJ1-4,NA,CAIGTAANEKPFF,TGTGCCATAGGGACAGCAGCTAATGAAAAACCGTTTTTT
NA,TRBV6-1,TRBJ1-5,many,CASSEGSLYSNQPQHF,TGTGCCAGCAGTGAAGGTTCGTTATATAGCAATCAGCCCCAGCATTTT
NA,TRBV6-1,TRBJ1-2,many,CASRENYGYTF,TGTGCCAGCAGGGAAAACTATGGCTACACCTTC
TRBD2,TRBV7-9,TRBJ2-1,few,CASSWTSGSSYNEQFF,TGTGCCAGCAGCTGGACTAGCGGGAGTTCCTACAATGAGCAGTTCTTC
NA,TRBV7-3,TRBJ2-7,NA,CPSSLAPSYEQYF,TGTCCCAGCAGCTTAGCGCCTTCCTACGAGCAGTACTTC
TRBD2,TRBV15,TRBJ2-7,many,CATSGGGAGGAYEQYF,TGTGCCACCAGCGGAGGCGGCGCGGGAGGGGCCTACGAGCAGTACTTC
NA,TRBV20-1,TRBJ2-3,NA,CSAREDTKTDTQYF,TGCAGTGCTAGAGAGGACACAAAGACAGATACGCAGTATTTT
NA,TRBV5-5,TRBJ1-2,many,CASSLDTGVRGYTF,TGTGCCAGCAGCTTGGACACGGGAGTTCGTGGCTACACCTTC
NA,TRBV28,TRBJ2-7,many,CASSKRQGEQYF,TGTGCCAGCAGCAAGAGGCAGGGGGAGCAGTACTTC
NA,TRBV20-1,TRBJ1-5,many,CSARYPRVWGLSNQPQHF,TGCAGTGCTAGATATCCTAGAGTGTGGGGTCTTAGCAATCAGCCCCAGCATTTT
NA,TRBV2,TRBJ1-1,many,CASSESGRQAFF,TGTGCCAGCAGTGAATCCGGGAGGCAAGCTTTCTTT
NA,TRBV7-2,TRBJ2-2,many,CASSLAAGAVGGELFF,TGTGCCAGCAGCTTAGCGGCAGGGGCTGTGGGTGGGGAGCTGTTTTTT
TRBD1,TRBV20-1,TRBJ1-5,NA,CSAAPGQTDPNQPQHF,TGCAGTGCAGCTCCGGGACAGACAGATCCCAATCAGCCCCAGCATTTT
TRBD1,TRBV19,TRBJ2-5,many,CASSILTGGKETQYF,TGTGCCAGTAGTATTTTGACAGGGGGCAAAGAGACCCAGTACTTC
TRBD2,TRBV7-3,TRBJ2-5,many,CASSPGTSGETQYF,TGTGCCAGCAGTCCCGGGACTAGCGGAGAGACCCAGTACTTC
TRBD2,TRBV7-8,TRBJ2-7,many,CASSLALGAGGLDEQYF,TGTGCCAGCAGCTTAGCGCTGGGAGCGGGAGGACTCGACGAGCAGTACTTC
NA,TRBV7-2,TRBJ1-4,many,CASRGTWDNEKLFF,TGTGCCAGCAGGGGGACTTGGGATAATGAAAAACTGTTTTTT
NA,TRBV3-1,TRBJ1-2,many,CASSQDLLEDYGYTF,TGTGCCAGCAGCCAAGATCTATTGGAAGACTATGGCTACACCTTC
TRBD1,TRBV28,TRBJ1-2,many,CASSLMTGAYGYTF,TGTGCCAGCAGCCTGATGACAGGGGCCTATGGCTACACCTTC
NA,TRBV6-1,TRBJ1-1,many,CASSLEGRMGTEAFF,TGTGCCAGCAGTTTAGAGGGCAGGATGGGGACTGAAGCTTTCTTT
TRBD2,TRBV5-4,TRBJ2-1,NA,CASSLVGLAVLDEQFF,TGTGCCAGCAGCTTGGTCGGACTAGCGGTTTTGGATGAGCAGTTCTTC
TRBD2,TRBV5-1,TRBJ2-3,NA,CASSLRGGSLQDTQYF,TGTGCCAGCAGCTTACGGGGCGGGAGTTTGCAAGATACGCAGTATTTT
TRBD2,TRBV5-5,TRBJ2-7,NA,CASSLTLAGSVGEQYF,TGTGCCAGCAGCTTGACCCTAGCGGGGAGCGTTGGGGAGCAGTACTTC
TRBD1,TRBV7-9,TRBJ1-4,NA,CASSGQGKYEKLFF,TGTGCCAGCAGCGGACAGGGGAAGTACGAAAAACTGTTTTTT
NA,TRBV11-1,TRBJ1-2,many,CASSFGTGDYGYTF,TGTGCCAGCAGCTTCGGGACGGGAGATTATGGCTACACCTTC
NA,TRBV27,TRBJ1-6,many,CASSLYNPAEAGNSPLHF,TGTGCCAGCAGTTTATATAACCCTGCCGAGGCAGGGAATTCACCCCTCCACTTT
TRBD1,TRBV4-1,TRBJ1-2,NA,CASSQTPGQRGYGYTF,TGCGCCAGCAGCCAAACACCGGGACAGCGCGGCTATGGCTACACCTTC